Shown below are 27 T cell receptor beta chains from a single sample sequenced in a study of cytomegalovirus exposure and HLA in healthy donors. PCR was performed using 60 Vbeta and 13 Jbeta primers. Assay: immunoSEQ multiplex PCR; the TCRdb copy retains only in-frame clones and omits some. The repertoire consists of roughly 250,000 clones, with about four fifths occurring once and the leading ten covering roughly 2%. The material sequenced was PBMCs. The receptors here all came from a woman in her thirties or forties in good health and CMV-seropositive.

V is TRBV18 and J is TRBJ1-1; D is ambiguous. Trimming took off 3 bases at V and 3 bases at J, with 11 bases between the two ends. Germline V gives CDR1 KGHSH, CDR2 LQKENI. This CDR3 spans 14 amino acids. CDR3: CASSPLPGDTEAFF. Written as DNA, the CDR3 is TGTGCCAGCTCACCTCTTCCCGGGGACACTGAAGCTTTCTTT.

The CDR3, as DNA: TGTGCCAGCAGCTTAGGGACTAGCGGGAGGAATGAGCAGTTCTTC. Residues: CASSLGTSGRNEQFF. The J gene is TRBJ2-1, the V gene TRBV7-8; 14 bases agree with TRBD2. The CDR3 is 15 amino acids. Looked up from germline, CDR1 is SGHVS and CDR2 is FQNEAQ. J was trimmed by 7 bases and V by 1 base; bases with no gene match: 0.

The CDR3 sequence is CASGSSGSRETQYF. The CDR3 bases are TGTGCCAGTGGATCTAGCGGGAGCAGAGAGACCCAGTACTTC. The chain joins TRBV19 to TRBJ2-5; 10 bases agree with TRBD2. Germline CDR1 LNHDA, CDR2 SQIVND (reference sequence). The CDR3 has 14 residues. With 8 bases clipped from V and 4 bases from J, the junction kept 7 bases outside the gene matches.

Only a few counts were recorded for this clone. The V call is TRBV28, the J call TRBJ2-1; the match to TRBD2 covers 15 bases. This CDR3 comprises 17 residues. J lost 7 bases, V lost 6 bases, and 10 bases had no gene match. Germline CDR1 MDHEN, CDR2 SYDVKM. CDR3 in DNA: TGTGCCAGCAGCTTTGGACTAGCGGGAGGGGGAGGGAATGAGCAGTTCTTC. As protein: CASSFGLAGGGGNEQFF.

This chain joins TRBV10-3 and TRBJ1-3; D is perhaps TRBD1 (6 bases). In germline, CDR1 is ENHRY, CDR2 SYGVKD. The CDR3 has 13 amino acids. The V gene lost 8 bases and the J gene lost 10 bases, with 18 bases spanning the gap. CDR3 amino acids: CAIEGQLKGTIYF. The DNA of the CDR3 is TGTGCCATCGAAGGACAGCTAAAAGGGACCATATATTTT.

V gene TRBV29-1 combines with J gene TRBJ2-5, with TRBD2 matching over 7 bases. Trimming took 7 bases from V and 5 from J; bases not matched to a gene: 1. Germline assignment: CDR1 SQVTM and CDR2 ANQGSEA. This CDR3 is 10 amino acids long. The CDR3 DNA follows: TGCAGCGCCGGGGGGGAGACCCAGTACTTC. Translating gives CSAGGETQYF.

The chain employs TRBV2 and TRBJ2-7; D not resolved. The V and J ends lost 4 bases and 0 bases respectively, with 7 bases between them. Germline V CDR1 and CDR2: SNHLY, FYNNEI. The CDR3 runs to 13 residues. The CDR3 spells CASSAGYSYEQYF. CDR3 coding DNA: TGTGCCAGCAGTGCGGGTTACTCCTACGAGCAGTACTTC.

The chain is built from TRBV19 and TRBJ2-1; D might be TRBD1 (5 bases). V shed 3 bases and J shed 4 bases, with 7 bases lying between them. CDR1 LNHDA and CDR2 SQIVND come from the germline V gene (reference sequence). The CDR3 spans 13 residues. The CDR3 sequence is CASSIQGYNEQFF. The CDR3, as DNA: TGTGCCAGTAGTATCCAGGGTTACAATGAGCAGTTCTTC.

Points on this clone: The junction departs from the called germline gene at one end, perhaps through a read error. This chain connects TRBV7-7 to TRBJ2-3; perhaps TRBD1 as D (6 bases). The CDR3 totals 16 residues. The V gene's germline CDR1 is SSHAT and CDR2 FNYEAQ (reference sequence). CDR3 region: CASSPTPGTPTDTQYF. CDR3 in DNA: TGTGCTAGCAGCCCTACCCCAGGGACACCCACAGATACGCAGTATTTT. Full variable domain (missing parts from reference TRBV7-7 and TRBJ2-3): GAGVSQSPRYKVTKRGQDVTLRCDPISSHATLYWYQQALGQGPEFLTYFNYEAQPDKSGLPSDRFSAERPEGSISTLTIQRTEQRDSAMYRCASSPTPGTPTDTQYFGPGTRLTVL.

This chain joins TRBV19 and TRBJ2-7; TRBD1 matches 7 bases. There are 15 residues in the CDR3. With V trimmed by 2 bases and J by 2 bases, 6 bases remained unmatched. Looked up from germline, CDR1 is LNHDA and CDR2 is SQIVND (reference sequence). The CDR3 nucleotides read TGTGCCAGTAGTATAAGATACGGACAGGCCTACGAGCAGTACTTC. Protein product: CASSIRYGQAYEQYF.

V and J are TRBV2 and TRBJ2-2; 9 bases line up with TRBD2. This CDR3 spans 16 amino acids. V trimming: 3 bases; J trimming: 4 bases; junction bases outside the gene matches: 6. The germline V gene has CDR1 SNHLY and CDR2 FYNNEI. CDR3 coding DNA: TGTGCCAGCAGTGATGGCGGGAGGGATACCACCGGGGAGCTGTTTTTT. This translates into CASSDGGRDTTGELFF.

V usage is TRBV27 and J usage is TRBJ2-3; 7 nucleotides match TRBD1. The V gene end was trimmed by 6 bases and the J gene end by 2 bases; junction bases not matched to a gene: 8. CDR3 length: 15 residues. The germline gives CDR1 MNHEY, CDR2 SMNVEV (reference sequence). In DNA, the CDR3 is TGTGCCAGCAGCCATGGGACAGTACCCACAGATACGCAGTATTTT. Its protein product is CASSHGTVPTDTQYF.

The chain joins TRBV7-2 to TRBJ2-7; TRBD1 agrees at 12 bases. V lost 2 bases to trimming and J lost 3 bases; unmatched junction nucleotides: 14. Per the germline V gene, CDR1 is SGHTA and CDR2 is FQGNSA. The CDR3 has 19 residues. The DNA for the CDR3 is TGTGCCAGCAGCTTACCTCTTCCGGGACAGGGGGCGGACGACTACGAGCAGTACTTC. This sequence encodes CASSLPLPGQGADDYEQYF.

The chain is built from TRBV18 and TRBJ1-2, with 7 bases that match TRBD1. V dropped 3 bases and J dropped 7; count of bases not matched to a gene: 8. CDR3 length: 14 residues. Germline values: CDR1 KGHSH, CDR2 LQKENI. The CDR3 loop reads CASSPNRGESGYTF. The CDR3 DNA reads TGTGCCAGCTCACCGAACAGGGGAGAGAGTGGCTACACCTTC.

CDR3 residues: CASSPPTGSYGYTF. Here the CDR3 DNA reads TGTGCCAGCAGCCCACCGACAGGGAGCTATGGCTACACCTTC. The chain links TRBV9 to TRBJ1-2, with 7 bases fitting TRBD1. This CDR3 region has 14 residues. Germline lookup yields CDR1 SGDLS and CDR2 YYNGEE. J gave up 4 bases and V 4 bases, and 7 bases lay outside the gene matches. The full variable domain, rest sourced from reference TRBV9 and TRBJ1-2, is DSGVTQTPKHLITATGQRVTLRCSPRSGDLSVYWYQQSLDQGLQFLIQYYNGEERAKGNILERFSAQQFPDLHSELNLSSLELGDSALYFCASSPPTGSYGYTFGSGTRLTVV.

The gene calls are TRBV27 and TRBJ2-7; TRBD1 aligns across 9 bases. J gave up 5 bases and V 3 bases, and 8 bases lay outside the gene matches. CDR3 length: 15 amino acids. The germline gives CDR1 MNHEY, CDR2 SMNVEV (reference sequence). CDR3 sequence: CASSFTGTGTNEQYF. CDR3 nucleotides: TGTGCCAGCAGTTTCACCGGGACAGGGACGAACGAGCAGTACTTC.

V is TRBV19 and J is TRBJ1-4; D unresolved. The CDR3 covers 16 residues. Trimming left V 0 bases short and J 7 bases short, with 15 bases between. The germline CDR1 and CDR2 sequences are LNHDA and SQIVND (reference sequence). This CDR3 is CASSIEDRSGGEKLFF. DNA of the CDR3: TGTGCCAGTAGTATAGAGGATCGGTCGGGAGGTGAAAAACTGTTTTTT.

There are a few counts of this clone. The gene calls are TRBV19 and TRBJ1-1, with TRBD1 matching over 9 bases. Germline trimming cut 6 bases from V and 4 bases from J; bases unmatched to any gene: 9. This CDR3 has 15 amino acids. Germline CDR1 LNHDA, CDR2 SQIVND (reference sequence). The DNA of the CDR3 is TGTGCCAGTAGGGCACAGGGGGCGTCGAGCACTGAAGCTTTCTTT. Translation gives CASRAQGASSTEAFF.

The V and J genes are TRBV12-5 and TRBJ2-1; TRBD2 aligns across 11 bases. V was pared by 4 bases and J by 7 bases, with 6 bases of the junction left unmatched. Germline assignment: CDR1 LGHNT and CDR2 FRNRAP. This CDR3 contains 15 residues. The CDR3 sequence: CASGSRTSGSNEQFF. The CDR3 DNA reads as TGTGCTAGTGGTTCCCGGACTAGCGGGTCGAATGAGCAGTTCTTC.

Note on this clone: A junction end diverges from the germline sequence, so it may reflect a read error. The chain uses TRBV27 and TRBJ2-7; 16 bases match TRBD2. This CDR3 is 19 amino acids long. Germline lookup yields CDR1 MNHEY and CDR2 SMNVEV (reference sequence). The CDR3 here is CASSLSPGLAGGAFYEQYF. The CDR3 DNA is TGTGCCAGCAGTCTATCACCGGGACTAGCGGGAGGGGCGTTCTACGAGCAGTACTTC.

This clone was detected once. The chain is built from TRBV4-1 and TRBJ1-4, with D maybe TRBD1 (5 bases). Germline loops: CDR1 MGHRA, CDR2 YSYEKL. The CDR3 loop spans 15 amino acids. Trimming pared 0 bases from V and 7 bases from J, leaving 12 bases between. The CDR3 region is CASSQDQGASEKLFF. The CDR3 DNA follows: TGCGCCAGCAGCCAAGATCAAGGGGCCAGTGAAAAACTGTTTTTT.

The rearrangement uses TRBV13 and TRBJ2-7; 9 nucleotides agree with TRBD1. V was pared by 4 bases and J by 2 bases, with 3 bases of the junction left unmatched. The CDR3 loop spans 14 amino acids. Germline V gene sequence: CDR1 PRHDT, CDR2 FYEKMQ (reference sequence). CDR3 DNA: TGTGCCAGCAGCTCCCGGGACAGGGCCTACGAGCAGTACTTC. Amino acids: CASSSRDRAYEQYF.

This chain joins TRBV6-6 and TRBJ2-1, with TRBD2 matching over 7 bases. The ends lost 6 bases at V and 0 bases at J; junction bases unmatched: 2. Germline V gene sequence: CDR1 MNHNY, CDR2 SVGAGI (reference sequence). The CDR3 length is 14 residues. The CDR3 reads CASRAGSSYNEQFF. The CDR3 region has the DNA TGTGCCAGCAGAGCGGGGAGCTCCTACAATGAGCAGTTCTTC.

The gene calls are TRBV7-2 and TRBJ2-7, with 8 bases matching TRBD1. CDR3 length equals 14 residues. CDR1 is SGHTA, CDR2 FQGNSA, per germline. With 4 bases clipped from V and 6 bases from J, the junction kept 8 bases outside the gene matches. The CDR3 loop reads CASSWGTGLSEQYF. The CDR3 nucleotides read TGTGCCAGCAGCTGGGGGACAGGTCTCAGCGAGCAGTACTTC. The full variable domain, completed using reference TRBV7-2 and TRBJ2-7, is GAGVSQSPSNKVTEKGKDVELRCDPISGHTALYWYRQSLGQGLEFLIYFQGNSAPDKSGLPSDRFSAERTGGSVSTLTIQRTQQEDSAVYLCASSWGTGLSEQYFGPGTRLTVT.

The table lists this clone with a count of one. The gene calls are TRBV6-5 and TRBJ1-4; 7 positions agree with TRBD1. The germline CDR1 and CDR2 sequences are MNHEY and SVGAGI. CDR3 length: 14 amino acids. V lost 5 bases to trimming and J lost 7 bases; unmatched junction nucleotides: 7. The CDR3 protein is CASSSFRGSEKLFF. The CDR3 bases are TGTGCCAGCAGTAGTTTCAGGGGGAGTGAAAAACTGTTTTTT.

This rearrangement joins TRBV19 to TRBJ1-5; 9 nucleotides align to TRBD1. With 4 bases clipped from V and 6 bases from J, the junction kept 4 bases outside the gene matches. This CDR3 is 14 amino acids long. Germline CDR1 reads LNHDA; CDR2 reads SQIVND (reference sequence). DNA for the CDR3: TGTGCCAGTAGTAGGGGACAGGGTGGTCAGCCCCAGCATTTT. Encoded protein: CASSRGQGGQPQHF. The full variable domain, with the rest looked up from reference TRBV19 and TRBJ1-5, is DGGITQSPKYLFRKEGQNVTLSCEQNLNHDAMYWYRQDPGQGLRLIYYSQIVNDFQKGDIAEGYSVSREKKESFPLTVTSAQKNPTAFYLCASSRGQGGQPQHFGDGTRLSIL.

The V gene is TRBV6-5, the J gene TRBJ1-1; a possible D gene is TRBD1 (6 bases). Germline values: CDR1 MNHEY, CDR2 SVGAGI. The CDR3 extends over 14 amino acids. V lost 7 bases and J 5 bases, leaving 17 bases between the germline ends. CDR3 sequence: CASTPTGFFTEAFF. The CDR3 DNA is TGTGCCAGCACCCCGACAGGTTTTTTTACTGAAGCTTTCTTT.